This entry describes one TCR beta chain. The target antigen is unknown. This entry belongs to a study of cytomegalovirus exposure and HLA in healthy donors. Study-wide results and caveats: An analysis done earlier found most TCR beta V segments productive about 87% or about 30% of the time. Presence/absence comparisons presumed near-even sequencing depth among donors.

The CDR3 consists of 18 residues. The V gene end was trimmed by 4 bases and the J gene end by 2 bases; junction bases not matched to a gene: 5. Germline V gene sequence: CDR1 SGHAT, CDR2 FQNNGV. Primers included in the PCR were 60 Vbeta and 13 Jbeta primers. Some clones are missing from TCRdb's copy, which holds only in-frame ones; the method was immunoSEQ multiplex PCR. In all, the sample yields roughly 200,000 clones. The TCR was taken from a girl aged 2 to 9 in good health and CMV-seropositive. The V call is TRBV11-2, the J call TRBJ2-2, with TRBD2 identical over 15 bases. The sequenced material came from PBMCs. CDR3 amino acids: CASSWTSGRARNTGELFF. The DNA of the CDR3 is TGTGCCAGCAGCTGGACTAGCGGGAGGGCCCGTAACACCGGGGAGCTGTTTTTT.